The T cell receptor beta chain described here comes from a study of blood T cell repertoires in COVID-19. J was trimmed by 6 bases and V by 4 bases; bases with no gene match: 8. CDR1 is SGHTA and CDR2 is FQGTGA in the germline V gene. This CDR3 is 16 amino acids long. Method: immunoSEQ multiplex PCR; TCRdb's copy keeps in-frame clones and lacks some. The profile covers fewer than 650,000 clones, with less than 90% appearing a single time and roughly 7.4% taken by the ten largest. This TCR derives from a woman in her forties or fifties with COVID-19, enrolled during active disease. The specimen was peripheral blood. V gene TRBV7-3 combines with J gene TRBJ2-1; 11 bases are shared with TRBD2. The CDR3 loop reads CASSSPGTSGLNEQFF. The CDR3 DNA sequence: TGTGCCAGCAGCTCCCCCGGGACTAGCGGCCTCAATGAGCAGTTCTTC.